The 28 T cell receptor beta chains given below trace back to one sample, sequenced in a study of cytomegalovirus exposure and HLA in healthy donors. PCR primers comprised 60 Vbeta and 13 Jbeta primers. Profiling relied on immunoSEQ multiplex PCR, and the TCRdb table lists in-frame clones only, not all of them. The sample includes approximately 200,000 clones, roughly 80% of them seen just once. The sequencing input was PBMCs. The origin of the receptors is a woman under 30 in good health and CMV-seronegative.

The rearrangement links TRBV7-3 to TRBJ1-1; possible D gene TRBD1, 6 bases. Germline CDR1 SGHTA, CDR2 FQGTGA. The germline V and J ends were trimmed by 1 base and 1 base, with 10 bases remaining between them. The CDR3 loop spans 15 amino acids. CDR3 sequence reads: CASSLNGRGNTEAFF. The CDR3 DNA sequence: TGTGCCAGCAGCTTAAACGGCAGGGGGAACACTGAAGCTTTCTTT. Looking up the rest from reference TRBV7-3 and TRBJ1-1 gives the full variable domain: GAGVSQTPSNKVTEKGKYVELRCDPISGHTALYWYRQSLGQGPEFLIYFQGTGAADDSGLPNDRFFAVRPEGSVSTLKIQRTERGDSAVYLCASSLNGRGNTEAFFGQGTRLTVV.

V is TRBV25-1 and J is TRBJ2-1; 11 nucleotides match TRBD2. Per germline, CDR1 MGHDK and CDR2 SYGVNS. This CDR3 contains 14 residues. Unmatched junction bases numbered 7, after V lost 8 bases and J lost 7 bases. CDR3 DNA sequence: TGTGCCAGCTCCGGGGCTAGCGGGAGGAATGAGCAGTTCTTC. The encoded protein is CASSGASGRNEQFF.

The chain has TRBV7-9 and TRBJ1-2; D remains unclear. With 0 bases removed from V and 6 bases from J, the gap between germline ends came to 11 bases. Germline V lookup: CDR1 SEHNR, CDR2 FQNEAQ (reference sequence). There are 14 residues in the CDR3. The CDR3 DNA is TGTGCCAGCAGCTTAGCCTCTCTAAAAAATGGCTACACCTTC. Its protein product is CASSLASLKNGYTF.

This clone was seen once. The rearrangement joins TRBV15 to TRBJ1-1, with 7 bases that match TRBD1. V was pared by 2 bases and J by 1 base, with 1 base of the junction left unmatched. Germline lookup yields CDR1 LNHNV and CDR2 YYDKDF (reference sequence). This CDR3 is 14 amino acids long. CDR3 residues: CATSRTGENTEAFF. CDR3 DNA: TGTGCCACCAGCAGAACAGGGGAGAACACTGAAGCTTTCTTT.

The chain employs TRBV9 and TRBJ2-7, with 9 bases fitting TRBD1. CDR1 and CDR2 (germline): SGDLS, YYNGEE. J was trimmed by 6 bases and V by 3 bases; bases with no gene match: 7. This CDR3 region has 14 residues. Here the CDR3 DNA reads TGTGCCAGCAGCGGGACAGGGGAGAGCACCGAGCAGTACTTC. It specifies CASSGTGESTEQYF.

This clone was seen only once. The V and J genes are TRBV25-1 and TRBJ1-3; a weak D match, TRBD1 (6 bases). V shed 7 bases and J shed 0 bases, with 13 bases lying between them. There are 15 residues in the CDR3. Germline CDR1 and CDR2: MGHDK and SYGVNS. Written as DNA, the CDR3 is TGTGCCAGCAATGGGGGGGCTAACTCTGGAAACACCATATATTTT. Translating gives CASNGGANSGNTIYF. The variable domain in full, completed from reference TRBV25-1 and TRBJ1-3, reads EADIYQTPRYLVIGTGKKITLECSQTMGHDKMYWYQQDPGMELHLIHYSYGVNSTEKGDLSSESTVSRIRTEHFPLTLESARPSHTSQYLCASNGGANSGNTIYFGEGSWLTVV.

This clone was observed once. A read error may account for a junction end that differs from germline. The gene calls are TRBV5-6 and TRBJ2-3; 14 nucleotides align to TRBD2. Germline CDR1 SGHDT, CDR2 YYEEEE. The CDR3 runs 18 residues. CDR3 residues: CASRLGATSGRATDTQYF. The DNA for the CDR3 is TGTGCCAGCAGATTGGGGGCGACTAGCGGGAGGGCCACAGATACGCAGTATTTT. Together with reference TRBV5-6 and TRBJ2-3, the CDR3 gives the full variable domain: DAGVTQSPTHLIKTRGQQVTLRCSPKSGHDTVSWYQQALGQGPQFIFQYYEEEERQRGNFPDRFSGHQFPNYSSELNVNALLLGDSALYLCASRLGATSGRATDTQYFGPGTRLTVL.

The CDR3 region is CASRPRPGQGSYEQYF. Here the CDR3 DNA reads TGCGCCAGCAGACCCCGACCGGGACAGGGCTCCTACGAGCAGTACTTC. This rearrangement joins TRBV5-1 to TRBJ2-7, with 9 bases fitting TRBD1. The J segment lost 0 bases and the V segment lost 5 bases, leaving 9 bases of the junction unmatched. This CDR3 contains 16 residues. Germline V CDR1 and CDR2: SGHRS, YFSETQ.

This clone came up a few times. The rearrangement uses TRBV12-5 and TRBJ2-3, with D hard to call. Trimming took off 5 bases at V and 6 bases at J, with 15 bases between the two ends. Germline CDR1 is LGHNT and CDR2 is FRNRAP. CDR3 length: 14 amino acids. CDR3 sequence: CASGLSSTGDTQYF. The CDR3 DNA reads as TGTGCTAGTGGTCTTTCTTCCACCGGGGATACGCAGTATTTT. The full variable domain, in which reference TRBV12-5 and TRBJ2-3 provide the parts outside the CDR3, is DARVTQTPRHKVTEMGQEVTMRCQPILGHNTVFWYRQTMMQGLELLAYFRNRAPLDDSGMPKDRFSAEMPDATLATLKIQPSEPRDSAVYFCASGLSSTGDTQYFGPGTRLTVL.

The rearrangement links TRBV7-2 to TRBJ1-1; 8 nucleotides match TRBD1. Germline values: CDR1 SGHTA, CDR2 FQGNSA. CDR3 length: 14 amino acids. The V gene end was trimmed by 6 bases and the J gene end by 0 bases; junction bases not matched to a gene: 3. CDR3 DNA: TGTGCCAGCAGTGGACAGGGCCTGAACACTGAAGCTTTCTTT. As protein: CASSGQGLNTEAFF. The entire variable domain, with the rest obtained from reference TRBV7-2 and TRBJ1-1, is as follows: GAGVSQSPSNKVTEKGKDVELRCDPISGHTALYWYRQSLGQGLEFLIYFQGNSAPDKSGLPSDRFSAERTGGSVSTLTIQRTQQEDSAVYLCASSGQGLNTEAFFGQGTRLTVV.

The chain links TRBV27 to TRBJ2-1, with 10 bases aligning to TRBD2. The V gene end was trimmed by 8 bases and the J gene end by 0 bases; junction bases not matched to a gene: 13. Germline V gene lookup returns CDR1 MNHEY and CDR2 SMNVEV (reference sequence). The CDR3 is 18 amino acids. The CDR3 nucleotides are TGTGCCAGCTCCACGGGACTAGCGCCTGAGAGCTCCTACAATGAGCAGTTCTTC. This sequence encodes CASSTGLAPESSYNEQFF.

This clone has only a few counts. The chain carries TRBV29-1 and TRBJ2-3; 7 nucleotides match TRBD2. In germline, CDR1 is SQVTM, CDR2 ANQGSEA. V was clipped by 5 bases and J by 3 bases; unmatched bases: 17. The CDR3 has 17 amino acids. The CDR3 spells CSVLGGGGSTYTDTQYF. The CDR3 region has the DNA TGCAGCGTTTTGGGGGGGGGTGGTAGCACCTATACAGATACGCAGTATTTT.

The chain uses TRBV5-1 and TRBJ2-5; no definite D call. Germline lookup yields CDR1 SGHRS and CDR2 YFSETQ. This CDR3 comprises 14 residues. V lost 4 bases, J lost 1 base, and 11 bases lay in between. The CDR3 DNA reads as TGCGCCAGCAGCCCTCTGGAGCCCCAAGAGACCCAGTACTTC. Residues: CASSPLEPQETQYF. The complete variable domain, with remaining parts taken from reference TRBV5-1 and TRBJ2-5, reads KAGVTQTPRYLIKTRGQQVTLSCSPISGHRSVSWYQQTPGQGLQFLFEYFSETQRNKGNFPGRFSGRQFSNSRSEMNVSTLELGDSALYLCASSPLEPQETQYFGPGTRLLVL.

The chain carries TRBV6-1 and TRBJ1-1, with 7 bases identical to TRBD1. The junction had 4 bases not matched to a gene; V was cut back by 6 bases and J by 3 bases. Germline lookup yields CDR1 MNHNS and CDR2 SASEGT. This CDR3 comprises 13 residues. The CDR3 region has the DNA TGTGCCAGCAGGAGACAGGGAGACACTGAAGCTTTCTTT. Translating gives CASRRQGDTEAFF.

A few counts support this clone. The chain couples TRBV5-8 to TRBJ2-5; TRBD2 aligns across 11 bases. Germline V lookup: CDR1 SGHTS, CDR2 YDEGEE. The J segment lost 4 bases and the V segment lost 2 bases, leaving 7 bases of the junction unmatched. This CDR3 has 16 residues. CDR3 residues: CASSLQLAGVAETQYF. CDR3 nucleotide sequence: TGTGCCAGCAGCTTACAACTAGCGGGAGTTGCAGAGACCCAGTACTTC.

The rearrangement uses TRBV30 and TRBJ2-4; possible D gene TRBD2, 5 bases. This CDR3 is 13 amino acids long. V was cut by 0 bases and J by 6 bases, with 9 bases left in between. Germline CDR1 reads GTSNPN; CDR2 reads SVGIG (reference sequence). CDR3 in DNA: TGTGCCTGGAGTGTACCCGGAGGAAACATTCAGTACTTC. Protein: CAWSVPGGNIQYF. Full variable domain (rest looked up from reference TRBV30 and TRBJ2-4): SQTIHQWPATLVQPVGSPLSLECTVEGTSNPNLYWYRQAAGRGLQLLFYSVGIGQISSEVPQNLSASRPQDRQFILSSKKLLLSDSGFYLCAWSVPGGNIQYFGAGTRLSVL.

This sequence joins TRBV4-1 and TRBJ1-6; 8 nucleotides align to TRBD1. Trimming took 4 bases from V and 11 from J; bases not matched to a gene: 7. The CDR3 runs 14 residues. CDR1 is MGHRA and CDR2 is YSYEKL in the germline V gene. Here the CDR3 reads CASSPDRGYPPLHF. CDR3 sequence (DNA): TGCGCCAGCAGCCCTGACAGGGGATATCCACCCCTCCACTTT.

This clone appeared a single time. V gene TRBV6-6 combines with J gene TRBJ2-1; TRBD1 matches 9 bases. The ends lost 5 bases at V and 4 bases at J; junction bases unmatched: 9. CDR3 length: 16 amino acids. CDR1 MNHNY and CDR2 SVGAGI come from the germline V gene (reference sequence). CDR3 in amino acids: CASSKTGTGQYNEQFF. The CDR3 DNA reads TGTGCCAGCAGTAAAACCGGGACAGGGCAATACAATGAGCAGTTCTTC.

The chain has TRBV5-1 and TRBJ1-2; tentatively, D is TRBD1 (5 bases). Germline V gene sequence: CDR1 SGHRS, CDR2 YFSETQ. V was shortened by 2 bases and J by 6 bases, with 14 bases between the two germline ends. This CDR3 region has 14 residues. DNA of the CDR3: TGCGCCAGCAGCTTCCTAGGCGGGGCTGATGGCTACACCTTC. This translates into CASSFLGGADGYTF.

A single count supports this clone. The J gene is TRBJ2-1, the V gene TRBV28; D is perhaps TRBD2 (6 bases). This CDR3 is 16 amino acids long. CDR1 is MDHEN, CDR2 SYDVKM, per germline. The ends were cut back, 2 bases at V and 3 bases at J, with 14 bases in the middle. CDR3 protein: CASSLMPGRDYNEQFF. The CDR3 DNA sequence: TGTGCCAGCAGTTTAATGCCGGGGCGGGACTACAATGAGCAGTTCTTC.

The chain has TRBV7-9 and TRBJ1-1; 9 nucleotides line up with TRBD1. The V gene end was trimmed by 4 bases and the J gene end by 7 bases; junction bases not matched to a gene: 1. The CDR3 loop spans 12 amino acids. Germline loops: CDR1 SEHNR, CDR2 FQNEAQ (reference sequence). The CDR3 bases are TGTGCCAGCAGCTGGGGACAGGGTGAAGCTTTCTTT. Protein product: CASSWGQGEAFF.

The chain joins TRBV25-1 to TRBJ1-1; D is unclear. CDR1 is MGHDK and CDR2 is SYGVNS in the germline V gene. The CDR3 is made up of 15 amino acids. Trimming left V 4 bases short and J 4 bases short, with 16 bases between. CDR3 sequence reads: CASSVWEASGTEAFF. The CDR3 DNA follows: TGTGCCAGCAGTGTCTGGGAGGCAAGCGGCACTGAAGCTTTCTTT.

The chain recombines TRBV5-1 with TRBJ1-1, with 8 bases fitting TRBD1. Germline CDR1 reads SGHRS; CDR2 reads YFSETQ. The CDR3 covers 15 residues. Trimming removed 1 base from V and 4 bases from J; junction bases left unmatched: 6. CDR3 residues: CASSLMQGAGTEAFF. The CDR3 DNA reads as TGCGCCAGCAGCTTGATGCAGGGGGCGGGCACTGAAGCTTTCTTT.

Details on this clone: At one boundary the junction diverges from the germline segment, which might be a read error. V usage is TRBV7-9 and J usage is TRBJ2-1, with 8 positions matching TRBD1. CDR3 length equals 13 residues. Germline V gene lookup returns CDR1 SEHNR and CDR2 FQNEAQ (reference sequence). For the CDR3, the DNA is TGTTCCAGCAGCCCGGACAGGGCCAATGAGCAGTTCTTC. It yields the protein CSSSPDRANEQFF.

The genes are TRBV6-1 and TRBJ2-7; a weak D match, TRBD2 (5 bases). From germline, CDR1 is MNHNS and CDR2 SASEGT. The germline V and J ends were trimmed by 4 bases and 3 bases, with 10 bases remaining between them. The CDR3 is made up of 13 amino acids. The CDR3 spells CASSVNRDYEQYF. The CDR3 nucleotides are TGTGCCAGCAGTGTGAACCGGGACTACGAGCAGTACTTC.

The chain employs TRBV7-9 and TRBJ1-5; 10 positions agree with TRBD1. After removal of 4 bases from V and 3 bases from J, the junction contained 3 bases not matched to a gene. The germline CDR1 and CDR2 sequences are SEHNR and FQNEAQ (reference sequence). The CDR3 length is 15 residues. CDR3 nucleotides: TGTGCCAGCAGCTCGGACAGGGGGTCCAATCAGCCCCAGCATTTT. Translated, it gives CASSSDRGSNQPQHF.

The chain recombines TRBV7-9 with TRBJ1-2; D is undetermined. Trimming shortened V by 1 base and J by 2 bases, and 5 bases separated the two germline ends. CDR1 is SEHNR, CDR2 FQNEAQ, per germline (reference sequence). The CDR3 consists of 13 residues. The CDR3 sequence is CASSLGENYGYTF. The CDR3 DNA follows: TGTGCCAGCAGCTTAGGAGAGAACTATGGCTACACCTTC.

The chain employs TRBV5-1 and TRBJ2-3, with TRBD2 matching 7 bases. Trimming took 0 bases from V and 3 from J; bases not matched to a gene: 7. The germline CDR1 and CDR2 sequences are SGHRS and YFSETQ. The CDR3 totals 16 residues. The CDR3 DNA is TGCGCCAGCAGCTTGGGAGCGGGAATTGGAACAGATACGCAGTATTTT. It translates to CASSLGAGIGTDTQYF.